This TCR beta chain is drawn from a study of blood T cell repertoires in COVID-19. Study-wide context: Donors in the United States, Italy and Spain gave samples during acute or convalescent COVID-19. The cDNA or gDNA used as material had been derived from T cells, B-cell-depleted T cells, or PBMCs.

Assay: immunoSEQ multiplex PCR; the TCRdb copy retains only in-frame clones and omits some. This repertoire shows about half a million clones, roughly nine tenths found once; its top ten account for roughly 8%. Each participant's cohort was designated according to participant-reported clinical history. The CDR3 extends over 11 amino acids. Trimming shortened V by 9 bases and J by 3 bases, and 8 bases separated the two germline ends. This chain joins TRBV12-3 or TRBV12-4 and TRBJ1-1; D remains unclear. The receptor's source is a woman aged 60-70 years who had recovered from COVID-19. Sequences were obtained from PBMCs or T cells enriched from blood (not recorded which). CDR3 sequence reads: CARSGDTEAFF. CDR3 nucleotide sequence: TGTGCCAGGAGCGGAGACACTGAAGCTTTCTTT.